The 29 T cell receptor beta chains in this list originate from one sample, sequenced in a study of blood T cell repertoires in COVID-19. The repertoire was sequenced with immunoSEQ multiplex PCR; TCRdb's copy has only in-frame clones and lacks some. The sample records tens of thousands of clones, around four fifths being singletons. Sequenced: peripheral blood. These receptors originate from a man aged 50 to 60 with active COVID-19.

This chain joins TRBV27 and TRBJ1-2; 8 bases are shared with TRBD1. CDR1 is MNHEY, CDR2 SMNVEV, per germline (reference sequence). V shed 5 bases, J shed 6 bases, and the junction held 17 bases outside the gene matches. This CDR3 has 17 amino acids. CDR3 DNA: TGTGCCAGCAGTATTAGTTGGGCAGGGGGCGTTTTAGATGGCTACACCTTC. It specifies CASSISWAGGVLDGYTF.

On this clone itself: Mismatch with germline at one junction end may stem from a read error. CDR3: CANSTSQVFSLF. The DNA for the CDR3 is TGCGCCAACTCCACTTCACAGGTTTTTTCCTTGTTC. J is TRBJ2-7 and V is TRBV10-1; a weak D match, TRBD1 (5 bases). Per germline, CDR1 WNHNN and CDR2 SYGVQD (reference sequence). The CDR3 length is 12 residues.

The chain links TRBV7-9 to TRBJ2-5; no clear D gene. V shed 4 bases and J shed 5 bases, with 5 bases lying between them. Germline V CDR1 and CDR2: SEHNR, FQNEAQ (reference sequence). This CDR3 is 11 amino acids long. CDR3: CASSSRETQYF. The CDR3 coding sequence is TGTGCCAGCAGCTCACGGGAGACCCAGTACTTC.

The V and J genes are TRBV24-1 and TRBJ2-4; 7 bases align to TRBD2. Unmatched junction bases numbered 10, after V lost 4 bases and J lost 5 bases. CDR3 length: 16 residues. Looked up from germline, CDR1 is KGHDR and CDR2 is SFDVKD. CDR3 nucleotide sequence: TGTGCCACCAGTGACTACGGTGCGGGGGAGGAAAACATTCAGTACTTC. Amino acid sequence: CATSDYGAGEENIQYF.

The chain combines TRBV19 with TRBJ2-7; 8 positions match TRBD1. The V segment lost 3 bases and the J segment 1 base; nucleotides outside the gene matches: 2. CDR1 and CDR2 (germline): LNHDA, SQIVND (reference sequence). This CDR3 spans 14 amino acids. For the CDR3, the DNA is TGTGCCAGTAGTATCGGGACAGGATCCTACGAGCAGTACTTC. It encodes CASSIGTGSYEQYF.

CDR3 sequence (DNA): TGTGCCAGCTCACACGATCGGAACTATGGCTACACCTTC. Its protein product is CASSHDRNYGYTF. The chain carries TRBV18 and TRBJ1-2, with D uncertain. The ends were cut back, 4 bases at V and 2 bases at J, with 8 bases in the middle. CDR1 KGHSH and CDR2 LQKENI come from the germline V gene. The CDR3 is 13 amino acids. Supplemented by reference TRBV18 and TRBJ1-2, the full variable domain reads NAGVMQNPRHLVRRRGQEARLRCSPMKGHSHVYWYRQLPEEGLKFMVYLQKENIIDESGMPKERFSAEFPKEGPSILRIQQVVRGDSAAYFCASSHDRNYGYTFGSGTRLTVV.

This sequence joins TRBV24-1 and TRBJ2-2; 13 bases match TRBD2. Per the germline V gene, CDR1 is KGHDR and CDR2 is SFDVKD. With 3 bases clipped from V and 7 bases from J, the junction kept 4 bases outside the gene matches. This CDR3 is 16 amino acids long. CDR3: CATSDTSGGAGGELFF. CDR3 nucleotide sequence: TGTGCCACCAGTGATACTAGCGGGGGGGCCGGCGGGGAGCTGTTTTTT.

The CDR3 DNA reads TGTGCCAGCAGCTTAATAACGGGGTCCAGCTCCTACGAGCAGTACTTC. Protein: CASSLITGSSSYEQYF. The genes are TRBV11-2 and TRBJ2-7; TRBD2 might be the D (5 bases). Germline values: CDR1 SGHAT, CDR2 FQNNGV. Between the trimmed V and J ends, which lost 2 bases and 0 bases, there was a span of 14 bases. The CDR3 is made up of 16 amino acids.

For this clone: In the same sample, other DNA sequences code for this CDR3. This rearrangement joins TRBV6-5 to TRBJ2-7; 8 bases line up with TRBD1. Germline V gene sequence: CDR1 MNHEY, CDR2 SVGAGI. The CDR3 has 14 residues. V lost 1 base, J lost 4 bases, and 3 bases stayed unmatched. CDR3 coding DNA: TGTGCCAGCAGTTACTTGGGACAGGTGTACGAGCAGTACTTC. Its protein product is CASSYLGQVYEQYF.

The chain couples TRBV27 to TRBJ2-7; D is perhaps TRBD1 (6 bases). The germline V gene has CDR1 MNHEY and CDR2 SMNVEV (reference sequence). V lost 5 bases to trimming and J lost 3 bases, with 20 bases between them. The CDR3 loop spans 16 amino acids. This chain's CDR3 is CASSKGTWAERYEQYF. CDR3 nucleotide sequence: TGTGCCAGCAGTAAGGGGACATGGGCGGAACGCTACGAGCAGTACTTC.

The CDR3 bases are TGTGCCAGCAGCGCTAAACAGGGCTCTAATGAAAAACTGTTTTTT. As protein: CASSAKQGSNEKLFF. The chain joins TRBV4-2 to TRBJ1-4; possible D gene TRBD1, 6 bases. The germline CDR1 and CDR2 sequences are LGHNA and YNFKEQ. V gave up 5 bases and J gave up 3 bases, with 13 bases separating them. The CDR3 has 15 amino acids.

The V gene is TRBV2, the J gene TRBJ2-7; 10 positions match TRBD2. V lost 3 bases to trimming and J lost 4 bases; unmatched junction nucleotides: 3. CDR3 length equals 14 residues. CDR1 SNHLY and CDR2 FYNNEI come from the germline V gene. The CDR3 is CASSELAGEYEQYF. CDR3 DNA: TGTGCCAGCAGTGAGCTAGCGGGGGAATACGAGCAGTACTTC.

The chain uses TRBV2 and TRBJ2-5, with D possibly being TRBD2 (6 bases). The germline V gene has CDR1 SNHLY and CDR2 FYNNEI. V was cut by 7 bases and J by 4 bases, with 16 bases left in between. The CDR3 has 14 residues. The CDR3 nucleotides are TGTGCCAGCAATCGGGGCGGGGCGGCAGAGACCCAGTACTTC. This encodes CASNRGGAAETQYF.

The CDR3 here is CASSPLGGNEQYF. Written as DNA, the CDR3 is TGCGCCAGCAGCCCGCTGGGAGGGAACGAGCAGTACTTC. This chain links TRBV4-1 with TRBJ2-7, with 7 positions matching TRBD2. Germline lookup yields CDR1 MGHRA and CDR2 YSYEKL. This CDR3 comprises 13 residues. J lost 5 bases, V lost 4 bases, and 5 bases had no gene match.

The chain links TRBV10-1 to TRBJ2-1, with 9 bases aligning to TRBD1. V shed 6 bases and J 10 bases; nucleotides not matched to a gene: 10. The length of the CDR3 is 14 residues. In germline, CDR1 is WNHNN, CDR2 SYGVQD (reference sequence). The CDR3 loop reads CASRAGTGPGEQFF. Here the CDR3 DNA reads TGCGCCAGCAGGGCCGGGACAGGGCCCGGGGAGCAGTTCTTC.

The chain uses TRBV7-9 and TRBJ2-1, with 7 bases matching TRBD2. CDR1 SEHNR and CDR2 FQNEAQ come from the germline V gene (reference sequence). This CDR3 has 16 amino acids. V shed 4 bases, J shed 5 bases, and the junction held 11 bases outside the gene matches. As DNA, the CDR3 is TGTGCCAGCAGCTACCGAGCCACTCTAGCGGACAATGAGCAGTTCTTC. This encodes CASSYRATLADNEQFF.

The chain combines TRBV28 with TRBJ2-7; 10 bases agree with TRBD1. Germline CDR1 MDHEN, CDR2 SYDVKM. J gave up 6 bases and V 3 bases, and 5 bases lay outside the gene matches. This CDR3 region has 14 residues. CDR3 loop: CASSFGDRGGEQYF. The CDR3 region has the DNA TGTGCCAGCAGTTTTGGGGACAGGGGAGGCGAGCAGTACTTC.

The gene calls are TRBV5-4 and TRBJ1-6, with 7 bases identical to TRBD1. This CDR3 spans 14 amino acids. Per the germline V gene, CDR1 is SGHNT and CDR2 is YYREEE (reference sequence). V was pared by 2 bases and J by 8 bases, with 4 bases of the junction left unmatched. In DNA form, the CDR3 reads TGTGCCAGCAGCTTCGACAGGGTGGATTCACCCCTCCACTTT. This sequence encodes CASSFDRVDSPLHF.

In nucleotides, the CDR3 is TGTGCCAGCTCGGGGGGGCGGGATCAGCCCCAGCATTTT. It encodes CASSGGRDQPQHF. V gene TRBV7-6 combines with J gene TRBJ1-5, with a weak D call TRBD1 (6 bases). Germline lookup yields CDR1 SGHVS and CDR2 FNYEAQ. V lost 8 bases to trimming and J lost 5 bases, with 13 bases between them. This CDR3 region has 13 residues.

CDR3 loop: CASTGGGTGNIQYF. In DNA form, the CDR3 reads TGTGCCAGCACGGGCGGGGGGACGGGGAACATTCAGTACTTC. The rearrangement joins TRBV19 to TRBJ2-4; 8 positions match TRBD2. Trimming removed 9 bases from V and 7 bases from J; junction bases left unmatched: 11. The CDR3 loop spans 14 amino acids. CDR1 and CDR2 (germline): LNHDA, SQIVND (reference sequence).

V and J are TRBV6-5 and TRBJ2-1; 8 bases line up with TRBD1. CDR3 size: 15 residues. V dropped 4 bases and J dropped 6; count of bases not matched to a gene: 8. CDR1 and CDR2 (germline): MNHEY, SVGAGI. The DNA of the CDR3 is TGTGCCAGCAGTTCACGACAGGGGTCCGGCAATGAGCAGTTCTTC. Its translation: CASSSRQGSGNEQFF.

The chain joins TRBV19 to TRBJ1-6; the D gene is possibly TRBD1 (6 bases). The CDR3 consists of 14 residues. V lost 5 bases and J lost 12, with 17 bases in between. Germline assignment: CDR1 LNHDA and CDR2 SQIVND (reference sequence). The CDR3: CASSEIQGLLPLHF. The CDR3 DNA sequence: TGTGCCAGTAGTGAGATTCAGGGGTTGTTACCCCTCCACTTT.

The genes are TRBV5-6 and TRBJ1-2, with a possible D match to TRBD1 (5 bases). Trimming pared 5 bases from V and 4 bases from J, leaving 12 bases between. The CDR3 sequence is 13 residues long. Germline V lookup: CDR1 SGHDT, CDR2 YYEEEE. The CDR3 spells CASSLGGGYGYTF. The DNA of the CDR3 is TGTGCCAGCAGTCTCGGGGGAGGCTATGGCTACACCTTC.

The V gene is TRBV3-1 (or the pseudogene TRBV3-2), the J gene TRBJ2-3; possible D gene TRBD2, 5 bases. V lost 0 bases and J 4 bases, leaving 11 bases between the germline ends. Germline-derived CDR1 and CDR2 are LGHDT and YNNKEL (reference sequence). The CDR3 has 15 residues. The CDR3 bases are TGTGCCAGCAGCCAAGAGGCGGCGGGTTCAGATACGCAGTATTTT. Protein product: CASSQEAAGSDTQYF.

V and J are TRBV2 and TRBJ1-4; tentatively, D is TRBD1 (5 bases). Trimming took off 11 bases at V and 13 bases at J, with 14 bases between the two ends. The germline V gene encodes CDR1 SNHLY and CDR2 FYNNEI. The CDR3 extends over 10 amino acids. The CDR3: CAAGDEGLFF. The CDR3 DNA sequence: TGTGCCGCGGGGGACGAGGGACTGTTTTTT.

This clone has only a few counts. The genes are TRBV5-1 and TRBJ1-3; TRBD1 is a possible D gene (5 bases). Germline assignment: CDR1 SGHRS and CDR2 YFSETQ. The CDR3 is 14 amino acids. V was trimmed by 4 bases and J by 3 bases, leaving 11 bases between them. CDR3 nucleotide sequence: TGCGCCAGCAGCCCCGACAGTTATGGAAACACCATATATTTT. It is translated as CASSPDSYGNTIYF.

The count of this clone is one. The chain carries TRBV11-3 and TRBJ2-5, with 7 bases matching TRBD1. The germline gives CDR1 SGHNT, CDR2 YENEEA. There are 16 residues in the CDR3. After removal of 5 bases from V and 5 bases from J, the junction contained 14 bases not matched to a gene. The CDR3 sequence is CASSPGDRAGPETQYF. The CDR3 DNA is TGTGCCAGCAGCCCCGGGGACAGAGCCGGACCGGAGACCCAGTACTTC.

The chain couples TRBV21-1 to TRBJ1-6; TRBD1, the D gene given by the table, was not confirmed from the DNA. TRBV21-1 corresponds to a pseudogene. The CDR3 is 14 residues long. The CDR3 DNA reads TGTGCCAGCAGCAAAGCAGGGACAGGTTCACCCCTCCACTTT. Translation: CASSKAGTGSPLHF.

The chain has TRBV5-5 and TRBJ2-7; D is ambiguous. This CDR3 contains 14 residues. CDR1 and CDR2 (germline): SGHKS, YYEKEE (reference sequence). V lost 4 bases to trimming and J lost 0 bases, with 11 bases between them. The DNA of the CDR3 is TGTGCCAGCAGCGCCCGGTTCAACTCCTACGAGCAGTACTTC. It is translated as CASSARFNSYEQYF.